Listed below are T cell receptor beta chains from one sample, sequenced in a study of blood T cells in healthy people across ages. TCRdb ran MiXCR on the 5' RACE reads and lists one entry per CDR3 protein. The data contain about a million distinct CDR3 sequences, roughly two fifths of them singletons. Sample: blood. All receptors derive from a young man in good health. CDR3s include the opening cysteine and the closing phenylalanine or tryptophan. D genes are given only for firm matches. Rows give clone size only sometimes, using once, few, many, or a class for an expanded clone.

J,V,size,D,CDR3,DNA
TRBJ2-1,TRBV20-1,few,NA,CSARLGGVDPLHEQFF,TGCAGTGCTAGGTTGGGCGGGGTGGACCCATTACATGAGCAGTTCTTC
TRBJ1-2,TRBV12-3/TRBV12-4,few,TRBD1,CASSGRDRTGNRVGYTF,TGTGCCAGCAGTGGCCGAGACAGGACAGGGAATAGGGTTGGCTACACCTTC
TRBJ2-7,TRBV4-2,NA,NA,CASSQSRDVISETRYF,TGTGCCAGCAGCCAATCCCGGGACGTGATTTCGGAGACCCGGTACTTC
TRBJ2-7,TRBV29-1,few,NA,CSVGGGGRSSYEQYF,TGCAGCGTTGGAGGGGGGGGACGGAGCTCCTACGAGCAGTACTTC
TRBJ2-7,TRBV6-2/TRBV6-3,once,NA,CASSYDTDYEQYF,TGTGCCAGCAGTTACGACACAGACTACGAGCAGTACTTC
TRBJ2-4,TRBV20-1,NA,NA,CSAKRQGNIQYF,TGCAGTGCTAAGCGCCAGGGAAACATTCAGTACTTC
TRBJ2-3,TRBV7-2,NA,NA,CASSFWTHPTDTQYF,TGTGCCAGCAGCTTTTGGACGCACCCCACAGATACGCAGTATTTT
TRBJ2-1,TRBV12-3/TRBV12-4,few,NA,CASSLYNGGWNEQFF,TGTGCCAGCAGTCTATACAACGGCGGCTGGAATGAGCAGTTCTTC
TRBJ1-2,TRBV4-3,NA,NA,CASSQDRSATSEGYTF,TGCGCCAGCAGCCAAGACAGGTCGGCAACCTCGGAGGGCTACACCTTC
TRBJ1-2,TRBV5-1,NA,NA,CASSLDGDFFSGYTF,TGCGCCAGCAGCTTGGATGGGGACTTCTTCTCCGGCTACACCTTC
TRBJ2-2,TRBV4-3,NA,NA,CASSQDDRTGELFF,TGCGCCAGCAGCCAAGATGACCGCACCGGGGAGCTGTTTTTT
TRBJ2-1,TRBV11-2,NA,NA,CASRPYGGENEQFF,TGTGCCAGCAGACCCTACGGGGGAGAAAATGAGCAGTTCTTC
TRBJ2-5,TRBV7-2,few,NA,CASSLGWGGRGLQETQYF,TGTGCCAGCAGCTTAGGATGGGGCGGTAGAGGTCTCCAAGAGACCCAGTACTTC
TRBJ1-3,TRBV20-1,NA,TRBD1,CSAKAVSGGTGNTIYF,TGCAGTGCTAAAGCGGTCTCAGGGGGAACTGGAAACACCATATATTTT
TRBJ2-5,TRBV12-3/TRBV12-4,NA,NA,CASAVQETQYF,TGTGCCAGCGCGGTTCAAGAGACCCAGTACTTC
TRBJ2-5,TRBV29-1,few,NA,CCVEGKKETQYF,TGCTGCGTTGAAGGGAAAAAAGAGACCCAGTACTTC
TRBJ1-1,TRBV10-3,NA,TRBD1,CAISDRGQGAWVAFF,TGTGCCATCAGTGATAGGGGACAGGGGGCCTGGGTGGCTTTCTTT
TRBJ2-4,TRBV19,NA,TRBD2,CASSNAGGAIENIQYF,TGTGCCAGTAGTAATGCCGGGGGGGCTATCGAAAACATTCAGTACTTC
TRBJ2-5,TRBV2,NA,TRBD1,CASRSPGQPYNEQYF,TGTGCCAGCAGATCACCGGGACAGCCTTACAATGAGCAGTACTTC
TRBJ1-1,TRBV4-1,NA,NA,CASSQEKDWGVIREAFF,TGCGCCAGCAGCCAAGAAAAGGACTGGGGAGTAATACGTGAAGCTTTCTTT
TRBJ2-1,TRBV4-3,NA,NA,CASSQAQDFEQFF,TGCGCCAGCAGCCAAGCGCAGGATTTTGAGCAGTTCTTC
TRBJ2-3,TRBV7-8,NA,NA,CASQAQEVGGTDTQYF,TGTGCCAGCCAAGCCCAGGAAGTAGGTGGCACAGATACGCAGTATTTT
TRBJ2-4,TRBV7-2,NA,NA,CASSLRGKQNIQYF,TGTGCCAGCAGCTTACGGGGGAAACAAAACATTCAGTACTTC
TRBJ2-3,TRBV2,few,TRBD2,CASSLLRVLAGSTDTQYF,TGTGCCAGCAGCCTCCTGAGGGTGCTAGCGGGGAGCACAGATACGCAGTATTTT
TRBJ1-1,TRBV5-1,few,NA,CASSLYGEWPEAFF,TGCGCCAGCAGCTTGTACGGGGAGTGGCCTGAAGCTTTCTTT
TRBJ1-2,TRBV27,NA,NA,CASSLSGVNRYGYTF,TGTGCCAGTAGTTTATCAGGGGTTAATCGGTATGGCTACACCTTC
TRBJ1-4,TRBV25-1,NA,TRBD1,CASSGGPTGGEKLFF,TGTGCCAGCAGTGGGGGTCCGACAGGGGGGGAAAAACTGTTTTTT
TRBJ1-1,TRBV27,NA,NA,CVSTPGGITEAFF,TGTGTCAGCACCCCGGGAGGGATCACTGAAGCTTTCTTT
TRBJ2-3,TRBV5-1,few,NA,CASSLRGTTDTQYF,TGCGCCAGCAGCTTGAGGGGGACCACAGATACGCAGTATTTT
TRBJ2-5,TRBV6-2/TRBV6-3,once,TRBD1,CASSARTGGIFLRRYF,TGTGCCAGCAGCGCAAGGACAGGGGGCATTTTCCTACGTCGGTACTTC
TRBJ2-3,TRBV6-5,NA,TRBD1,CASSSGQGAADTQYF,TGTGCCAGCAGCTCTGGACAGGGGGCCGCAGATACGCAGTATTTT
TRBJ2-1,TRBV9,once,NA,CAGSAYFVSSYNEQFF,TGTGCCGGCAGCGCCTATTTTGTTAGCTCCTACAATGAGCAGTTCTTC
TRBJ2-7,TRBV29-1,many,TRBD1,CSVEPQGDYEQYF,TGCAGCGTTGAACCACAGGGGGATTACGAGCAGTACTTC
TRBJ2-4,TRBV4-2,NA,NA,CASSQIGRDFRYKQYF,TGTGCCAGCAGCCAAATAGGGCGGGACTTCCGATACAAGCAGTACTTC
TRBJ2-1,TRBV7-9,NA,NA,CASSVGRGGNEQFF,TGTGCCAGCAGCGTAGGCAGGGGTGGCAATGAGCAGTTCTTC
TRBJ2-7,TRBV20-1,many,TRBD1,CSARVGDRYLYEQYF,TGCAGTGCTAGAGTAGGGGACAGGTATCTCTACGAGCAGTACTTC
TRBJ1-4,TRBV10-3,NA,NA,CAISDTLVEKLFF,TGTGCCATCAGTGACACGTTAGTCGAAAAACTGTTTTTT
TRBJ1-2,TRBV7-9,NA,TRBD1,CASSPPDRDGYTF,TGTGCCAGCAGCCCCCCGGACAGGGATGGCTACACCTTC